The rows below give T cell receptor beta chains drawn from one sample of a study of shared clonotypes between healthy human individuals. Assay: immunoSEQ multiplex PCR; the TCRdb copy retains only in-frame clones and omits some. This table has some 1,600,000 clones, 95% to 99% appearing once. The sample was naive CD4+ T cells sorted from blood. These receptors were collected from a man aged 25 to 40 in good health. Both conserved end residues are part of each CDR3. Each record gives: D gene, V gene, clone size, J gene, CDR3 DNA, CDR3 protein. A D gene is named only where the DNA matches it firmly. Clone size appears in some rows only: once, few, many, or a class for an expanded clone.

d_gene: NA; v_gene: TRBV29-1; abundance: NA; j_gene: TRBJ2-2; CDR3nt: TGCAGCGTTGCGATAGCACCTTCGGCCGGGGAGCTGTTTTTT; CDR3aa: CSVAIAPSAGELFF
d_gene: NA; v_gene: TRBV10-2; abundance: NA; j_gene: TRBJ2-2; CDR3nt: TGCGCCAGCAGTGACTCGTGGGGCGGGAACCCCGGGGAGCTGTTTTTT; CDR3aa: CASSDSWGGNPGELFF
d_gene: TRBD2; v_gene: TRBV19; abundance: NA; j_gene: TRBJ2-3; CDR3nt: TGTGCCAGTAGTATATCTAGCGGGAAAGCAGATACGCAGTATTTT; CDR3aa: CASSISSGKADTQYF
d_gene: TRBD1; v_gene: TRBV27; abundance: NA; j_gene: TRBJ2-1; CDR3nt: TGTGCCAGTCCTGACAGGGGCTACAATGAGCAGTTCTTC; CDR3aa: CASPDRGYNEQFF
d_gene: NA; v_gene: TRBV19; abundance: NA; j_gene: TRBJ1-5; CDR3nt: TGTGCCAGTAGTATCCGCGGGGATCAGCCCCAGCATTTT; CDR3aa: CASSIRGDQPQHF
d_gene: NA; v_gene: TRBV14; abundance: NA; j_gene: TRBJ1-2; CDR3nt: TGTGCCAGCAGCCAAGATGGGCTTTCTAACTATGGCTACACCTTC; CDR3aa: CASSQDGLSNYGYTF
d_gene: NA; v_gene: TRBV27; abundance: NA; j_gene: TRBJ1-3; CDR3nt: TGTGCCAGCGCGCGGGCTCACTCTGGAAACACCATATATTTT; CDR3aa: CASARAHSGNTIYF
d_gene: NA; v_gene: TRBV4-2; abundance: NA; j_gene: TRBJ1-5; CDR3nt: TGTGCCAGCAGCCAAGGGCAGAGCAATCAGCCCCAGCATTTT; CDR3aa: CASSQGQSNQPQHF
d_gene: NA; v_gene: TRBV6-6; abundance: NA; j_gene: TRBJ1-4; CDR3nt: TGTGCCAGCAGGGAGAGACAGACTTATAATGAAAAACTGTTTTTT; CDR3aa: CASRERQTYNEKLFF
d_gene: NA; v_gene: TRBV14; abundance: NA; j_gene: TRBJ1-5; CDR3nt: TGTGCCAGCAGCCAAGAGTCCAATCAGCCCCAGCATTTT; CDR3aa: CASSQESNQPQHF
d_gene: TRBD2; v_gene: TRBV27; abundance: once; j_gene: TRBJ2-2; CDR3nt: TGTGCCAGCAGGGGGACTAGCTTCTGGGAGCTGTTTTTT; CDR3aa: CASRGTSFWELFF
d_gene: NA; v_gene: TRBV29-1; abundance: NA; j_gene: TRBJ2-7; CDR3nt: TGCAGCGTTACTGTGGGAGGCCCCTACGAGCAGTACTTC; CDR3aa: CSVTVGGPYEQYF
d_gene: NA; v_gene: TRBV9; abundance: once; j_gene: TRBJ2-2; CDR3nt: TGTGCCAGCAGCGTAGCTTCAGGGACCGGGGAGCTGTTTTTT; CDR3aa: CASSVASGTGELFF
d_gene: NA; v_gene: TRBV6-5; abundance: NA; j_gene: TRBJ2-5; CDR3nt: TGTGCCAGCAGTTACGGCAAAGAAGAGACCCAGTACTTC; CDR3aa: CASSYGKEETQYF
d_gene: NA; v_gene: TRBV19; abundance: NA; j_gene: TRBJ2-7; CDR3nt: TGTGCCAGTAGTGCGCGCAGGGGCGGAGAGCAGTACTTC; CDR3aa: CASSARRGGEQYF
d_gene: NA; v_gene: TRBV6-1; abundance: NA; j_gene: TRBJ2-1; CDR3nt: TGTGCCAGCAAGGATGGCGGGGCATACAATGAGCAGTTCTTC; CDR3aa: CASKDGGAYNEQFF
d_gene: TRBD2; v_gene: TRBV5-1; abundance: NA; j_gene: TRBJ2-2; CDR3nt: TGCGCCAGCGTCCTACTAGCGGGGATGAACACCGGGGAGCTGTTTTTT; CDR3aa: CASVLLAGMNTGELFF
d_gene: NA; v_gene: TRBV7-3; abundance: NA; j_gene: TRBJ2-7; CDR3nt: TGTGCCAGCTCGAGGGGCCCCCTCGCCTACGAGCAGTACTTC; CDR3aa: CASSRGPLAYEQYF